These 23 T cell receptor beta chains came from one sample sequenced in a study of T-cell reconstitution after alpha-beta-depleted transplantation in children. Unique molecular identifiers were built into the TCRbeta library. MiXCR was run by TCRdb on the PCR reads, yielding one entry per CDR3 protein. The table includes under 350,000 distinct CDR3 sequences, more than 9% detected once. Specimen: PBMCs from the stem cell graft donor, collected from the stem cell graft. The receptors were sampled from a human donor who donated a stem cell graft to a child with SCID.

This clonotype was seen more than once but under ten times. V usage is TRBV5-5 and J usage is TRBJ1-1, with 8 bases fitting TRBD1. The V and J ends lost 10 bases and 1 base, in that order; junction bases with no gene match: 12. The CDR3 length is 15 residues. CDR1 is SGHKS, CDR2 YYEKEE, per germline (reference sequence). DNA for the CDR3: TGTGCCTCGAGGAAGGGGCAGGGGGCGAACACTGAAGCTTTCTTT. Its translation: CASRKGQGANTEAFF.

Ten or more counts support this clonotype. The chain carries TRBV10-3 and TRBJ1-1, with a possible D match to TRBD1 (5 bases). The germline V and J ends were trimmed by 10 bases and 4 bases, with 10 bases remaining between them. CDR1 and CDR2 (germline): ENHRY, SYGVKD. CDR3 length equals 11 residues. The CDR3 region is CATGGGTEAFF. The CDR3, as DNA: TGTGCCACCGGGGGGGGCACTGAAGCTTTCTTT.

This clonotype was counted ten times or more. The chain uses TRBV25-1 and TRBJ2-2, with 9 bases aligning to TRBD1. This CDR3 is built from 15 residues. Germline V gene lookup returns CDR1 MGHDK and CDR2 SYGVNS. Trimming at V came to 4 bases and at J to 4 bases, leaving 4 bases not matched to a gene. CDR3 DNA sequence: TGTGCCAGCAGTGCGGGGACAGGGCTCACCGGGGAGCTGTTTTTT. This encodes CASSAGTGLTGELFF.

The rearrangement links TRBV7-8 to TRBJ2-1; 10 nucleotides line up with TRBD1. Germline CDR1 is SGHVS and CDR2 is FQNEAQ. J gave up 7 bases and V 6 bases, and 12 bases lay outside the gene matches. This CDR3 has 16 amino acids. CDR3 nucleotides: TGTGCCAGCAGAATAACCGGACAGGGGGTTTCTAATGAGCAGTTCTTC. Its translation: CASRITGQGVSNEQFF.

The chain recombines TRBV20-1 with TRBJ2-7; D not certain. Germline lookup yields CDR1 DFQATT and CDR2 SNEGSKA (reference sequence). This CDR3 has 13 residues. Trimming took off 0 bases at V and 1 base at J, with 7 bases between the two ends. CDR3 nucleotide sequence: TGCAGTGCTAGAGACCCTGTTTCCTACGAGCAGTACTTC. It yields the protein CSARDPVSYEQYF.

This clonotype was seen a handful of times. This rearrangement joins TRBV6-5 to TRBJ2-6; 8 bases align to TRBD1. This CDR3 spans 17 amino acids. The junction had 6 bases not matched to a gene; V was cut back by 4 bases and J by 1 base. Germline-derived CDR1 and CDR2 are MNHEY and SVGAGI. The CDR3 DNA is TGTGCCAGCAGTTTGAACAGGGGGACTTCTGGGGCCAACGTCCTGACTTTC. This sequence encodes CASSLNRGTSGANVLTF.

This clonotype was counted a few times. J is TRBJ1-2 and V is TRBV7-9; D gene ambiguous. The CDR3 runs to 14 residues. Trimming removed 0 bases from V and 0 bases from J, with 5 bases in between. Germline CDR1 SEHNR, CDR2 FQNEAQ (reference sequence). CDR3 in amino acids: CASSLAWTNYGYTF. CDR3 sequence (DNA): TGTGCCAGCAGCTTAGCGTGGACTAACTATGGCTACACCTTC.

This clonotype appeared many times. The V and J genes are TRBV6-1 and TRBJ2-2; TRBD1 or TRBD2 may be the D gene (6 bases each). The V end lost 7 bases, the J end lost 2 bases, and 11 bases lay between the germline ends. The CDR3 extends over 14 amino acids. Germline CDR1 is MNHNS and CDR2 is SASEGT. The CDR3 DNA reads TGTGCCAGCACTACGGGGGCTAACACCGGGGAGCTGTTTTTT. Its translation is CASTTGANTGELFF.

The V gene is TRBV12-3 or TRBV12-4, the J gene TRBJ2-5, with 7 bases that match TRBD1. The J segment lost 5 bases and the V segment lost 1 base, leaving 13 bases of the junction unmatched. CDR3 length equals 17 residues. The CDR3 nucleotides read TGTGCCAGCAGTTTAGTAGGGGACAGCCATTCCCGGGAGACCCAGTACTTC. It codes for CASSLVGDSHSRETQYF.

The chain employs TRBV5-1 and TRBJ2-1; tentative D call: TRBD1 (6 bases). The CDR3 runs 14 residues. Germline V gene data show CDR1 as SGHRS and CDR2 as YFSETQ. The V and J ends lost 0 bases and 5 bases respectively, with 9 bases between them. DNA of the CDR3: TGCGCCAGCAGCTTGGGGACAGCGAACAATGAGCAGTTCTTC. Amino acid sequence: CASSLGTANNEQFF.

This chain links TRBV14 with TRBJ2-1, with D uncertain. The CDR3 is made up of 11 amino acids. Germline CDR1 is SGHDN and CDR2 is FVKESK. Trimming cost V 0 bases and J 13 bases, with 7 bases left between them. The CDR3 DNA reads TGTGCCAGCAGCCAAGAGTGGAGTCAGTTCTTC. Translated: CASSQEWSQFF. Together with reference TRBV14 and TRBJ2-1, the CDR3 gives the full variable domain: EAGVTQFPSHSVIEKGQTVTLRCDPISGHDNLYWYRRVMGKEIKFLLHFVKESKQDESGMPNNRFLAERTGGTYSTLKVQPAELEDSGVYFCASSQEWSQFFGPGTRLTVL.

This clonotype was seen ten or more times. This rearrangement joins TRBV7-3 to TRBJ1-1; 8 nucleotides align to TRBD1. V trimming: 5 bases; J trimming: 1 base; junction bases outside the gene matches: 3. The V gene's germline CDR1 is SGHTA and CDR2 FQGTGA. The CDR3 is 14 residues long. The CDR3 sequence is CASSPGQGNTEAFF. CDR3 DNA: TGTGCCAGCAGCCCAGGACAGGGGAACACTGAAGCTTTCTTT.

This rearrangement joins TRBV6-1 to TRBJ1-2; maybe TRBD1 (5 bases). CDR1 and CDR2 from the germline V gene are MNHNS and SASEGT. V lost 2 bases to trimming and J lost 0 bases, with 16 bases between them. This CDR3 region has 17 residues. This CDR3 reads CASSERLGPGSNYGYTF. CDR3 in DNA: TGTGCCAGCAGTGAAAGACTGGGGCCCGGCTCTAACTATGGCTACACCTTC.

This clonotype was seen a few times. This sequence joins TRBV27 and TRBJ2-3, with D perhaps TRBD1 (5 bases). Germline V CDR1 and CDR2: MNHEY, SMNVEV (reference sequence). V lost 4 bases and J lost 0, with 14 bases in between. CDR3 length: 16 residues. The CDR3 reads CASSSIRGSSTDTQYF. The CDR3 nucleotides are TGTGCCAGCAGTTCGATAAGGGGCTCTAGCACAGATACGCAGTATTTT.

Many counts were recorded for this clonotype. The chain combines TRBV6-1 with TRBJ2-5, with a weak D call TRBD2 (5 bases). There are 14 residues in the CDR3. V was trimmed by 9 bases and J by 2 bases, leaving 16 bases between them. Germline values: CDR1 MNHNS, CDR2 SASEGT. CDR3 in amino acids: CASQLLGAQETQYF. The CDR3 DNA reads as TGTGCCAGTCAATTGTTGGGAGCACAAGAGACCCAGTACTTC.

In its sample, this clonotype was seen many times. CDR3 in DNA: TGTGCCAGCAGTGCAGAGACCCAAGAGACCCAGTACTTC. Protein product: CASSAETQETQYF. The chain combines TRBV2 with TRBJ2-5; unclear D gene. V lost 4 bases and J lost 1, with 7 bases in between. The CDR3 consists of 13 residues. Germline-derived CDR1 and CDR2 are SNHLY and FYNNEI.

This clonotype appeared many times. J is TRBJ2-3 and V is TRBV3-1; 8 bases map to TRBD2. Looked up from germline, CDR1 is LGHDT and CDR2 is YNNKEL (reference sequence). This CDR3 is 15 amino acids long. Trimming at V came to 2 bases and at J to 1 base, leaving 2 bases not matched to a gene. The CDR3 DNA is TGTGCCAGCAGCCAAAGCGGGGGCCGCACAGATACGCAGTATTTT. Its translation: CASSQSGGRTDTQYF.

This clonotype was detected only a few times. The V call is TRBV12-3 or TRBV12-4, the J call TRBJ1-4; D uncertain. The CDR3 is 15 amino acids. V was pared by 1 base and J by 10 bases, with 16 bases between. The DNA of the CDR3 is TGTGCCAGCAGTTTAGGCCGGGGAGTGGGTGCAAAACTGTTTTTT. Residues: CASSLGRGVGAKLFF.

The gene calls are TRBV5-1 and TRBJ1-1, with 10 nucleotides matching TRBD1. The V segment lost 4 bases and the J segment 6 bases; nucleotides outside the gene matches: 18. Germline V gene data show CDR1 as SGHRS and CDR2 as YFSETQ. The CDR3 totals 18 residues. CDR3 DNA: TGCGCCAGCAGCCCCAGGGACAGGGGTAAATCAAGGAGGGCTGAAGCTTTCTTT. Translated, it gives CASSPRDRGKSRRAEAFF. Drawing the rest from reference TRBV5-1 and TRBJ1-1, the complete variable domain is KAGVTQTPRYLIKTRGQQVTLSCSPISGHRSVSWYQQTPGQGLQFLFEYFSETQRNKGNFPGRFSGRQFSNSRSEMNVSTLELGDSALYLCASSPRDRGKSRRAEAFFGQGTRLTVV.

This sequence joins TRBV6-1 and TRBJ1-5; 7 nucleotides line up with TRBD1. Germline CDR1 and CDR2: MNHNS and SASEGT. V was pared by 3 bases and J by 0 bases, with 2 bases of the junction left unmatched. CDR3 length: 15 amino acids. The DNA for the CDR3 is TGTGCCAGCAGTGACAGGGGGAATAGCAATCAGCCCCAGCATTTT. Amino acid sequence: CASSDRGNSNQPQHF.

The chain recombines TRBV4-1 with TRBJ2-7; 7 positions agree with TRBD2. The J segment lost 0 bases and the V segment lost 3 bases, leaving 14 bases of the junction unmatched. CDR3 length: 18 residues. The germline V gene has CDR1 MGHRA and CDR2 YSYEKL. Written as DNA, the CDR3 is TGCGCCAGCAGCCACCTACCCCCGACTAGCTACAGCTCCTACGAGCAGTACTTC. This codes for CASSHLPPTSYSSYEQYF.

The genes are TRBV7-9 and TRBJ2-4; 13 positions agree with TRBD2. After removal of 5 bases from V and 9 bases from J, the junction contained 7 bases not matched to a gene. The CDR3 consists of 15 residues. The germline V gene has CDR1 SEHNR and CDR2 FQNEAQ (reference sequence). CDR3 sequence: CASSEGGLAGRIQYF. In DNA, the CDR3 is TGTGCCAGCAGCGAAGGGGGACTAGCGGGGCGCATTCAGTACTTC.

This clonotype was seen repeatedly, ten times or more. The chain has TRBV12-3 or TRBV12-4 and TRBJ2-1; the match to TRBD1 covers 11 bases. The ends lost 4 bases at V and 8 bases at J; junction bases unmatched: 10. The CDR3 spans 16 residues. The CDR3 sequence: CASSSLLDRGQDEQFF. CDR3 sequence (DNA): TGTGCCAGCAGTTCACTCCTGGACAGGGGGCAGGATGAGCAGTTCTTC.